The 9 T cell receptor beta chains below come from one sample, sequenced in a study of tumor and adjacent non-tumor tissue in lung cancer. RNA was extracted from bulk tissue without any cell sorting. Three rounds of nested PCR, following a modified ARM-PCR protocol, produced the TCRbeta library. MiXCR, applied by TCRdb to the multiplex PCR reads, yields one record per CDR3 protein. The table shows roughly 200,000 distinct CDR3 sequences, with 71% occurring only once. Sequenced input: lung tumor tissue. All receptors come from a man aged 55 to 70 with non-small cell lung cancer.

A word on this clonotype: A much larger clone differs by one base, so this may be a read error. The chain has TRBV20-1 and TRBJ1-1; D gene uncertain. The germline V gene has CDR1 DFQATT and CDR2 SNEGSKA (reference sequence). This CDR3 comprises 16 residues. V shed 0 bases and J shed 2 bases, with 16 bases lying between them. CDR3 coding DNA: TGCAGTGCTAGAGATGGCCCGGGCGGCGGAAACACTGAAGCTTTCTTT. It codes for CSARDGPGGGNTEAFF.

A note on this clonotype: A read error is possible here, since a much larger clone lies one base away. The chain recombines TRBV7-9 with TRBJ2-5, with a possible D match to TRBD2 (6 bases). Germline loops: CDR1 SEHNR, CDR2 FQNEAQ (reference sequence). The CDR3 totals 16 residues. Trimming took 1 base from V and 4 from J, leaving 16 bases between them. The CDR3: CASSLDFAGRTETQYF. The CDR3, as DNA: TGTGCCAGCAGCTTAGATTTTGCAGGGAGGACAGAGACCCAGTACTTC.

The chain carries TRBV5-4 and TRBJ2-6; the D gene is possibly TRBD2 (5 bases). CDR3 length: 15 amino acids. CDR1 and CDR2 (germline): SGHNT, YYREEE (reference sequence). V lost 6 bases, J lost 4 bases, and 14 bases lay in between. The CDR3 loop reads CASNFRTSGANVLTF. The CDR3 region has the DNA TGTGCCAGCAACTTCCGGACTTCCGGGGCCAACGTCCTGACTTTC.

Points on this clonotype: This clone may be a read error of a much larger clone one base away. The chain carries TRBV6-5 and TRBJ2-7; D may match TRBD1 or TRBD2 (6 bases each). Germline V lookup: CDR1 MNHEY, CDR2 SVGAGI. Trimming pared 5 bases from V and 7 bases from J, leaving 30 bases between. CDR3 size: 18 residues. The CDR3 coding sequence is TGTGCCAGCAGTCCGACCTTTGCTGAATCGGGGGCCCCTCGAGAGCAGTACTTC. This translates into CASSPTFAESGAPREQYF.

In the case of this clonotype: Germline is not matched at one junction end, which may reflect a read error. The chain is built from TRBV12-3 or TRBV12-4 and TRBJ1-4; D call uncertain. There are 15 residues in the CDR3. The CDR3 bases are TGTGCCAGCAGCTCATCGTATAGGATAAATGAGAAACTGTTTTTT. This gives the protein CASSSSYRINEKLFF.

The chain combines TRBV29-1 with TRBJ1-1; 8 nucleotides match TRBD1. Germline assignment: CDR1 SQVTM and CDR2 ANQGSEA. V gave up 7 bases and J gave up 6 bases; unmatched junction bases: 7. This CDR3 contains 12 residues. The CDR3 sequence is CSASDRGAEAFF. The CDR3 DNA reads TGCAGCGCCTCCGACAGGGGCGCTGAAGCTTTCTTT. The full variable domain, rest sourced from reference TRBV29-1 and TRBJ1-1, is SAVISQKPSRDICQRGTSLTIQCQVDSQVTMMFWYRQQPGQSLTLIATANQGSEATYESGFVIDKFPISRPNLTFSTLTVSNMSPEDSSIYLCSASDRGAEAFFGQGTRLTVV.

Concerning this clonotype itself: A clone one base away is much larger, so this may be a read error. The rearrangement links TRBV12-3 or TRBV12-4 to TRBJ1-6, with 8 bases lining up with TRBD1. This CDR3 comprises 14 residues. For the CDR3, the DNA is TGTGCCAGCACCGGGGGACAGGTGCGTTCATCCCTCCACTTT. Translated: CASTGGQVRSSLHF.

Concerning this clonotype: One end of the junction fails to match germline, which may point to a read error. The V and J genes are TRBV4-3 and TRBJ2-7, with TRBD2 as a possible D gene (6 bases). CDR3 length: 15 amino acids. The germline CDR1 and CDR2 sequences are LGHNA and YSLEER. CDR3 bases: TGCACCAGCAGCCAAGATCTCCAGTCGAGCGGGCAGCAGTACTTC. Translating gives CTSSQDLQSSGQQYF.

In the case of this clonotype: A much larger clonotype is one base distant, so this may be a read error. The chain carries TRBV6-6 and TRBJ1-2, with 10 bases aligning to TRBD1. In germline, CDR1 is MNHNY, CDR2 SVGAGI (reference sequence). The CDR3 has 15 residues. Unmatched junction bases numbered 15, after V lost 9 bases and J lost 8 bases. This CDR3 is CARASRQGAGTGYTF. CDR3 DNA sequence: TGTGCCAGGGCTAGCCGACAGGGGGCGGGAACGGGCTACACCTTC.